These T cell receptor beta chains were read from a single sample in a study of T cells in tumors after PD-1 blockade. The data were produced by immunoSEQ multiplex PCR, yet TCRdb's version contains in-frame clones alone and is incomplete. This table holds approximately 60,000 clones, over 65% found once. The sample here was PBMCs, taken after anti-PD-1 treatment. These receptor sequences come from a human donor with basal cell carcinoma. CDR3s include the opening cysteine and the closing phenylalanine or tryptophan. D genes are given only for firm matches. Size tells how often a clone was seen (once, few, many) or the class of an expanded clone, and some rows leave it out.

>TRBJ2-2|TRBV7-9|TRBD1|NA
CASSSQPGTGNTGELFF
TGTGCCAGCAGCTCCCAGCCTGGGACAGGGAACACCGGGGAGCTGTTTTTT
>TRBJ2-7|TRBV5-1|NA|few
CASSLGLDREQYF
TGCGCCAGCAGCTTGGGACTAGATCGTGAGCAGTACTTC
>TRBJ2-2|TRBV18|NA|NA
CASSPRTGELFF
TGTGCCAGCTCACCAAGAACCGGGGAGCTGTTTTTT
>TRBJ2-2|TRBV18|NA|NA
CASSPPQRGVYNTGELFF
TGTGCCAGCTCACCCCCCCAGAGGGGGGTTTATAACACCGGGGAGCTGTTTTTT
>TRBJ2-7|TRBV5-6|TRBD1|NA
CASSLSLADRPYEQYF
TGTGCCAGCAGCTTATCCCTCGCGGACAGGCCATACGAGCAGTACTTC
>TRBJ2-5|TRBV7-2|TRBD2|once
CASSLWAGGYETQYF
TGTGCCAGCAGCTTATGGGCGGGGGGTTACGAGACCCAGTACTTC
>TRBJ2-1|TRBV29-1|NA|once
CSVVGRVMEQFF
TGCAGCGTTGTCGGTAGGGTGATGGAGCAGTTCTTC
>TRBJ2-7|TRBV2|TRBD1|NA
CASRRDRVSSYEQYF
TGTGCCAGCAGGAGGGACAGGGTTAGCTCCTACGAGCAGTACTTC
>TRBJ2-3|TRBV30|TRBD2|once
CAWSLPTSGGYTDTQYF
TGTGCCTGGAGTCTCCCTACTAGCGGGGGGTACACAGATACGCAGTATTTT
>TRBJ1-6|TRBV28|NA|NA
CASSFMGGEDNSPLHF
TGTGCCAGCAGTTTTATGGGGGGTGAGGATAATTCACCCCTCCACTTT
>TRBJ1-2|TRBV28|TRBD1|NA
CASSPTGTASYGYTF
TGTGCCAGCAGTCCAACCGGGACAGCAAGCTATGGCTACACCTTC
>TRBJ1-2|TRBV30|TRBD1|NA
CAWSGGQAAGYTF
TGTGCCTGGAGTGGGGGACAGGCAGCCGGCTACACCTTC
>TRBJ2-7|TRBV5-1|NA|NA
CASSFVGETYEQYF
TGCGCCAGCAGCTTTGTCGGGGAAACCTACGAGCAGTACTTC
>TRBJ1-1|TRBV19|NA|once
CASSINLGTEAFF
TGTGCCAGTAGTATAAACCTAGGCACTGAAGCTTTCTTT
>TRBJ2-1|TRBV15|TRBD2|once
CATSRDMGLAGYNEQFF
TGTGCCACCAGCAGAGACATGGGACTAGCGGGGTACAATGAGCAGTTCTTC
>TRBJ2-1|TRBV24-1|NA|NA
CATSDLGGAEGQFF
TGTGCCACCAGTGATTTGGGAGGGGCGGAGGGGCAGTTCTTC
>TRBJ2-7|TRBV14|TRBD1|NA
CASSPLTGRSSYEQYF
TGTGCCAGCAGCCCCCTGACAGGGCGAAGCTCCTACGAGCAGTACTTC
>TRBJ2-5|TRBV28|NA|NA
CASSSGTLASRETQYF
TGTGCCAGCAGTTCCGGGACGCTGGCCTCTCGGGAGACCCAGTACTTC
>TRBJ2-7|TRBV28|TRBD1|NA
CASSLLLDRAYEQYF
TGTGCCAGCAGTTTATTATTGGACAGGGCGTACGAGCAGTACTTC
>TRBJ2-7|TRBV9|NA|few
CASSVAGTSTYEQYF
TGTGCCAGCAGCGTAGCCGGGACATCAACCTACGAGCAGTACTTC
>TRBJ2-7|TRBV6-4|TRBD2|once
CASSDSRLAGGSLYEQYF
TGTGCCAGCAGTGACTCGAGACTAGCGGGGGGGTCACTCTACGAGCAGTACTTC
>TRBJ2-5|TRBV5-4|TRBD2|NA
CASSTPLAGGPKTQYF
TGTGCCAGCAGCACGCCCCTAGCGGGGGGGCCGAAGACCCAGTACTTC
>TRBJ1-2|TRBV4-1|TRBD1|NA
CASSQDLQGRYGYTF
TGCGCCAGCAGCCAAGATTTACAGGGGCGGTATGGCTACACCTTC
>TRBJ1-1|TRBV6-5|NA|NA
CASSYNGHTEAFF
TGTGCCAGCAGTTACAATGGGCACACTGAAGCTTTCTTT
>TRBJ1-1|TRBV6-1|TRBD1|NA
CASSRRDRNTEAFF
TGTGCCAGCAGCCGCCGGGACAGAAACACTGAAGCTTTCTTT
>TRBJ2-1|TRBV6-4|TRBD1|NA
CASSDLRTGGHEQFF
TGTGCCAGCAGTGACCTTAGGACAGGGGGACATGAGCAGTTCTTC
>TRBJ1-1|TRBV7-9|NA|NA
CASSLGMNTEAFF
TGTGCCAGCAGCTTAGGGATGAACACTGAAGCTTTCTTT
>TRBJ2-5|TRBV2|NA|NA
CASSGSRGLGEGTQYF
TGTGCCAGCAGTGGATCGCGGGGGCTCGGCGAGGGGACCCAGTACTTC
>TRBJ1-2|TRBV29-1|NA|NA
CSVDLRAVPGLGPNYGYTF
TGCAGCGTTGACCTCCGAGCTGTACCGGGCCTGGGCCCTAACTATGGCTACACCTTC
>TRBJ1-1|TRBV19|NA|NA
CASAIQGRGTEAFF
TGTGCCAGCGCTATACAGGGAAGAGGCACTGAAGCTTTCTTT
>TRBJ1-3|TRBV5-1|NA|NA
CASRRTVEGNTIYF
TGCGCCAGCAGAAGGACAGTCGAGGGAAACACCATATATTTT
>TRBJ2-3|TRBV5-1|NA|few
CASSFTDGDTQYF
TGCGCCAGCAGCTTTACTGACGGGGATACGCAGTATTTT
>TRBJ1-5|TRBV21-1|NA|NA
CASSKDNLYSNQPQHF
TGTGCCAGCAGCAAAGACAACCTCTATAGCAATCAGCCCCAGCATTTT
>TRBJ2-1|TRBV5-1|NA|NA
CASSFSTGFYNEQFF
TGCGCCAGCAGCTTTTCGACAGGATTCTACAATGAGCAGTTCTTC
>TRBJ2-1|TRBV7-8|TRBD2|NA
CASSYGTSNDNEQFF
TGTGCCAGCAGCTACGGGACTAGTAATGACAATGAGCAGTTCTTC
>TRBJ2-3|TRBV5-1|TRBD2|NA
CASSVSGGNTDTQYF
TGCGCCAGCAGCGTTAGCGGGGGGAACACAGATACGCAGTATTTT
>TRBJ2-3|TRBV10-2|NA|few
CASSTTRGADTQYF
TGCGCCAGCAGCACAACGCGGGGCGCAGATACGCAGTATTTT
>TRBJ1-1|TRBV25-1|NA|many
CASSAFKRGDTEAFF
TGTGCCAGCAGTGCTTTCAAACGGGGGGACACTGAAGCTTTCTTT
>TRBJ2-5|TRBV2|TRBD1|NA
CASSVDRQETQYF
TGTGCCAGCAGTGTGGACAGGCAAGAGACCCAGTACTTC
>TRBJ2-2|TRBV12-3/TRBV12-4|NA|NA
CASSLSPTGELFF
TGTGCCAGCAGTTTGTCCCCCACCGGGGAGCTGTTTTTT
>TRBJ2-1|TRBV15|TRBD2|once
CATSRSLLAGGLNEQFF
TGTGCCACCAGCAGATCTTTGCTAGCGGGGGGCCTTAATGAGCAGTTCTTC
>TRBJ1-6|TRBV4-1|TRBD1|NA
CASSQGTDGGYNSPLHF
TGCGCCAGCAGCCAGGGGACAGACGGCGGTTATAATTCACCCCTCCACTTT
>TRBJ2-1|TRBV12-3/TRBV12-4|TRBD1|once
CASSLTGDNEQFF
TGTGCCAGCAGTTTAACAGGGGACAATGAGCAGTTCTTC
>TRBJ1-1|TRBV30|NA|NA
CAWSLWTAATEAFF
TGTGCCTGGAGTTTATGGACGGCCGCCACTGAAGCTTTCTTT
>TRBJ2-5|TRBV18|TRBD2|NA
CASSPGLAGGPTQETQYF
TGTGCCAGCTCACCTGGACTAGCGGGGGGCCCCACCCAAGAGACCCAGTACTTC
>TRBJ1-6|TRBV11-1|NA|NA
CASSPVVGSPLHF
TGTGCCAGCAGCCCCGTGGTTGGTTCACCCCTCCACTTT
>TRBJ2-1|TRBV18|NA|NA
CASSPKVLVYNEQFF
TGTGCCAGCTCACCGAAGGTCTTGGTCTACAATGAGCAGTTCTTC
>TRBJ2-7|TRBV19|NA|once
CASSMRGHLGEQYF
TGTGCCAGTAGTATGAGAGGACATTTGGGCGAGCAGTACTTC